The text below deals with one TCR beta chain. As yet, its antigen is unknown. The sample is drawn from a study of OX40 agonist ivuxolimab in advanced cancers. Study observations and caveats: More expanded clones were seen, on average, in CD8+ T cells than in CD4+. Researchers did not determine the expanded peripheral T cells' antigen specificity.

TCRdb keeps only in-frame clones here, not all; method: immunoSEQ multiplex PCR. The table shows about 60,000 clones, with about 86% occurring only once. The CDR3 sequence is 14 residues long. V lost 0 bases and J 4 bases, leaving 9 bases between the germline ends. The V gene's germline CDR1 is SGHNT and CDR2 YYREEE (reference sequence). The chain employs TRBV5-4 and TRBJ2-3; D may be TRBD1 (5 bases). The sequencing used CD4+ or CD8+ T cells sorted from blood, collected in a trial of the OX40 agonist ivuxolimab. This TCR derives from an adult with an advanced solid tumor such as melanoma, head and neck, liver or kidney cancer. The CDR3 nucleotides are TGTGCCAGCAGCTTGGACCAGGGCTCAGATACGCAGTATTTT. This encodes CASSLDQGSDTQYF.